Shown below are 9 T cell receptor beta chains from a single sample sequenced in a study of kidney transplant recipient with SARS-CoV-2 infection. TCRdb used MiXCR to reprocess the reads, holding one entry per CDR3 protein. The table lists 200,000 to 300,000 distinct CDR3 sequences, about 30% of them singletons. The material was a blood sample, obtained at baseline and on approximately day 120 from a kidney transplant recipient. The receptors come from a male patient in his 30s who had COVID-19 and was a kidney transplant recipient. Some T cells may be transferred from the graft donor.

This clonotype came up many times. The chain has TRBV3-1 and TRBJ1-1; D unclear. Germline loops: CDR1 LGHDT, CDR2 YNNKEL (reference sequence). The V and J ends lost 5 bases and 4 bases respectively, with 23 bases between them. This CDR3 contains 17 residues. DNA for the CDR3: TGTGCCAGCAGCGATTTGTCTCCCATTTCAATTCGCACTGAAGCTTTCTTT. This gives the protein CASSDLSPISIRTEAFF.

This clonotype was recorded at least ten times. This chain joins TRBV15 and TRBJ1-1; no firm D call. The CDR3 runs 13 residues. Germline V CDR1 and CDR2: LNHNV, YYDKDF (reference sequence). Trimming took off 1 base at V and 8 bases at J, with 11 bases between the two ends. CDR3 nucleotides: TGTGCCACCAGCAGAGCCCCCGGGAGGGAAGCTTTCTTT. Protein: CATSRAPGREAFF. Together with reference TRBV15 and TRBJ1-1, the CDR3 gives the full variable domain: DAMVIQNPRYQVTQFGKPVTLSCSQTLNHNVMYWYQQKSSQAPKLLFHYYDKDFNNEADTPDNFQSRRPNTSFCFLDIRSPGLGDTAMYLCATSRAPGREAFFGQGTRLTVV.

In regard to this clonotype: A much larger clone sits a single nucleotide away, making a read error possible. The V gene is TRBV5-5, the J gene TRBJ1-2, with D uncertain. CDR1 and CDR2 from the germline V gene are SGHKS and YYEKEE (reference sequence). This CDR3 is built from 16 residues. V was shortened by 7 bases and J by 4 bases, with 23 bases between the two germline ends. CDR3 in DNA: TGTGCCAGCCCGATCTGTATCTCGCGAAAGACCTATGGCTACACCTTC. As protein: CASPICISRKTYGYTF. The full variable domain, with the rest looked up from reference TRBV5-5 and TRBJ1-2, is DAGVTQSPTHLIKTRGQQVTLRCSPISGHKSVSWYQQVLGQGPQFIFQYYEKEERGRGNFPDRFSARQFPNYSSELNVNALLLGDSALYLCASPICISRKTYGYTFGSGTRLTVV.

This clonotype was found many times. The chain is built from TRBV10-1 and TRBJ1-2, with D unclear. Germline CDR1 is WNHNN and CDR2 is SYGVQD (reference sequence). There are 17 residues in the CDR3. The V and J ends lost 5 bases and 4 bases respectively, with 23 bases between them. CDR3 protein: CASSTEVISRKTYGYTF. In DNA, the CDR3 is TGCGCCAGCAGTACCGAAGTAATATCGCGAAAGACCTATGGCTACACCTTC.

This clonotype was counted at least ten times. This chain connects TRBV7-9 to TRBJ2-7; TRBD2 aligns across 9 bases. V lost 1 base, J lost 6 bases, and 1 base stayed unmatched. Germline V CDR1 and CDR2: SEHNR, FQNEAQ (reference sequence). The CDR3 loop spans 13 amino acids. CDR3 region: CASSLGSGSEQYF. For the CDR3, the DNA is TGTGCCAGCAGCTTAGGTAGCGGGAGCGAGCAGTACTTC.

With regard to this clonotype: Possible read error: a much larger clone is one base away. This chain joins TRBV20-1 and TRBJ1-1; D is ambiguous. CDR1 and CDR2 from the germline V gene are DFQATT and SNEGSKA (reference sequence). This CDR3 is built from 12 residues. The CDR3 DNA reads TGCAGTGCCGCAGGACGCCAGGATGAAGCTTCCTTT. Its protein product is CSAAGRQDEASF.

Worth noting for this clonotype: This may arise from a read error, as a much more abundant clone is one base away. This chain connects TRBV3-1 to TRBJ2-5; D not certain. The CDR3 is made up of 17 amino acids. V was cut by 5 bases and J by 5 bases, with 24 bases left in between. In germline, CDR1 is LGHDT, CDR2 YNNKEL (reference sequence). The CDR3 nucleotides are TGTGCCAGCAGCTCATCGGATTCCATTTCTTTCTCTGAGACCCAGTACTTC. It yields the protein CASSSSDSISFSETQYF.

This clonotype was counted between two and nine times. The CDR3 DNA is TGCGCCAGCAGCCAAGAAGGGGGGAGTGAGGCCGAGACCCAGTACTTC. It translates to CASSQEGGSEAETQYF. The chain employs TRBV4-3 and TRBJ2-5; D may correspond to TRBD1 or TRBD2 (6 bases each). This CDR3 contains 16 residues. The V end was cut by 0 bases, the J end by 5 bases, with 16 bases between. In germline, CDR1 is LGHNA, CDR2 YSLEER.

This clonotype came up many times. This chain uses TRBV11-2 with TRBJ2-2; TRBD1 aligns across 10 bases. V lost 3 bases and J lost 4; bases outside the gene matches: 5. The germline V gene encodes CDR1 SGHAT and CDR2 FQNNGV. The CDR3 has 16 amino acids. The CDR3 reads CASSFRDRGFTGELFF. CDR3 nucleotide sequence: TGTGCCAGCAGCTTCCGGGACAGGGGATTCACCGGGGAGCTGTTTTTT.